What follows describes a single TCR beta chain. The record originates from a study of regulatory T cells in long-lasting Graves disease. Overall study context: Prior antithyroid drug treatment in newly diagnosed Graves' patients lasted under 3 months.

Described time point: newly diagnosed GD, antithyroid drugs for less than 3 months. Isolated PBMC RNA provided the starting material for the TCR library. For TCR beta, libraries came from iRepertoire HTBI primers and Arm-PCR of CDR3 regions. TCRdb itself ran the multiplex PCR reads through MiXCR, one entry per CDR3 protein. The table records about 560,000 distinct CDR3 sequences, about 15% of them present only once. This same sample was also taken into another study, of T cells in Graves' hyperthyroidism and ophthalmopathy. As reported in that work: HTBI primers drove first-round RT-PCR of the TCR CDR3. From stable hyperthyroidism, ophthalmopathy was separated by a 13 V-J model.

The TCR sequence derives from a man between 18 and 29 years old with Graves disease. Specimen: peripheral blood mononuclear cells (PBMCs), collected at new diagnosis, from a patient treated with antithyroid drugs.

CDR3: CASTSGGQNTEAFF. CDR3 coding DNA: TGTGCCAGTACCTCAGGAGGACAGAACACTGAAGCTTTCTTT. The rearrangement joins TRBV19 to TRBJ1-1, with D possibly being TRBD1 (5 bases). The CDR3 totals 14 residues. The germline V gene has CDR1 LNHDA and CDR2 SQIVND (reference sequence). V gave up 7 bases and J gave up 1 base, with 13 bases separating them.